The sequence of this T cell receptor beta chain was determined in a study of blood T cell repertoires in COVID-19. Overall study: T cells, B-cell-depleted T cells, or PBMCs provided the cDNA or gDNA that served as material.

Germline loops: CDR1 MNHNS, CDR2 SASEGT. The CDR3 is 17 residues long. V dropped 3 bases and J dropped 7; count of bases not matched to a gene: 10. The method was immunoSEQ multiplex PCR; TCRdb's version includes in-frame clones alone and lacks a portion of them. This sample yields 250,000 or so clones, of which approximately 80% are seen a single time; around 8.9% belongs to the top ten. J is TRBJ1-6 and V is TRBV6-1; 9 bases map to TRBD1. This clonotype originated in a man aged 80 or over with acute or convalescent COVID-19. The specimen was peripheral blood. Here the CDR3 reads CASSDRNYRGRNSPLHF. CDR3 nucleotides: TGTGCCAGCAGTGACCGAAATTACAGGGGGCGAAATTCACCCCTCCACTTT.